These T cell receptor beta chains were read from a single sample in a study of a mutant IDH1 vaccine in newly diagnosed glioma. Antigens for these TCRs are unknown. The assay was immunoSEQ multiplex PCR, and TCRdb's table has in-frame clones only and misses some. This table holds about 36,000 clones, 75% to 90% found once. Sequencing used peripheral blood mononuclear cells (PBMCs), obtained from a glioma patient whose treatment included an IDH1 peptide vaccine. The receptors here all came from a woman in her 30s with glioma. Some clones in this sample may be carry-over from other donors' samples. Each CDR3 is given with its conserved first and last residue. D genes are given only for firm matches. The listing skips clone size in some rows; elsewhere it reads once, few, many or a size class.

J gene,clone size,V gene,D gene,CDR3 protein,CDR3 DNA
TRBJ1-2,-,TRBV2,TRBD1,CASGGTGNYGYTF,TGTGCCAGTGGGGGGACAGGGAACTATGGCTACACCTTC
TRBJ2-7,once,TRBV30,TRBD1,CAWSGVGGSGEQYF,TGTGCCTGGAGTGGGGTAGGGGGCTCGGGGGAGCAGTACTTC
TRBJ2-1,-,TRBV11-2,-,CASSPGLLYNEQFF,TGTGCCAGCAGCCCGGGACTTTTATACAATGAGCAGTTCTTC
TRBJ1-1,-,TRBV9,-,CASSVGGDLNTEAFF,TGTGCCAGCAGCGTAGGGGGGGACCTGAACACTGAAGCTTTCTTT
TRBJ2-2,-,TRBV7-2,TRBD1,CASSWGTGGTSSGELFF,TGTGCCAGCAGCTGGGGGACAGGGGGGACATCATCCGGGGAGCTGTTTTTT
TRBJ1-1,once,TRBV29-1,-,CSVEDGVYTEAFF,TGCAGCGTTGAAGACGGGGTGTACACTGAAGCTTTCTTT
TRBJ2-2,-,TRBV7-6,-,CASSPRQVVWTGELFF,TGTGCCAGCAGCCCGAGACAGGTGGTCTGGACCGGGGAGCTGTTTTTT
TRBJ2-7,-,TRBV2,-,CASSDISSYEQYF,TGTGCCAGCAGTGATATCTCGAGCTACGAGCAGTACTTC
TRBJ1-1,few,TRBV12-5,-,CASGLHRDLNTEAFF,TGTGCTAGTGGTTTACACCGGGACCTGAACACTGAAGCTTTCTTT
TRBJ1-2,once,TRBV19,-,CASSIATEYGYTF,TGTGCCAGTAGTATAGCGACAGAGTATGGCTACACCTTC
TRBJ1-1,-,TRBV5-1,-,CASSWGRTNTEAFF,TGCGCCAGCAGCTGGGGACGGACGAACACTGAAGCTTTCTTT
TRBJ1-5,-,TRBV27,-,CASSRGYSNQPQHF,TGTGCCAGCTCGCGAGGTTATAGCAATCAGCCCCAGCATTTT
TRBJ2-7,once,TRBV29-1,TRBD1,CSVGGDRTGGYEQYF,TGCAGCGTTGGGGGCGATCGAACAGGGGGCTACGAGCAGTACTTC
TRBJ2-3,-,TRBV11-2,-,CASSSTGLDTQYF,TGTGCCAGCAGCTCTACAGGGTTAGATACGCAGTATTTT
TRBJ2-2,-,TRBV11-2,-,CASRMTSFNGELFF,TGTGCCAGCAGGATGACTAGTTTCAACGGGGAGCTGTTTTTT
TRBJ1-5,-,TRBV27,-,CASSFQPADSNQPQHF,TGTGCCAGCAGTTTCCAGCCCGCGGATAGCAATCAGCCCCAGCATTTT
TRBJ2-3,-,TRBV6-6,TRBD2,CASLLAGVPDTQYF,TGTGCCAGCCTACTAGCGGGAGTTCCAGATACGCAGTATTTT
TRBJ2-6,-,TRBV5-4,TRBD2,CASSRSGTGANVLTF,TGTGCCAGCAGTCGCAGCGGGACCGGGGCCAACGTCCTGACTTTC
TRBJ2-7,-,TRBV4-1,TRBD2,CASSLLTSGGYEQYF,TGCGCCAGCAGCCTCCTGACTAGCGGGGGCTACGAGCAGTACTTC
TRBJ1-4,-,TRBV4-1,TRBD1,CASSQSTGGERVFF,TGCGCCAGCAGCCAATCGACAGGGGGCGAAAGGGTGTTTTTT
TRBJ2-2,-,TRBV28,-,CASSLVKNTGELFF,TGTGCCAGCAGTTTGGTCAAGAACACCGGGGAGCTGTTTTTT
TRBJ2-1,few,TRBV7-9,TRBD2,CASSSSGGRSNEQFF,TGTGCCAGCAGTTCCTCCGGCGGGAGGTCCAATGAGCAGTTCTTC
TRBJ1-2,-,TRBV5-6,TRBD1,CASSLTGVGGYTF,TGTGCCAGCAGCCTGACAGGGGTTGGCGGCTACACCTTC
TRBJ2-7,-,TRBV5-1,-,CASTPGGRGVYEQYF,TGCGCCAGCACTCCGGGGGGCAGGGGGGTATACGAGCAGTACTTC
TRBJ2-1,-,TRBV5-6,TRBD2,CASSPPWVGLADSYNEQFF,TGTGCCAGCAGCCCGCCCTGGGTGGGACTAGCGGATTCCTACAATGAGCAGTTCTTC
TRBJ2-7,-,TRBV5-1,TRBD1,CASSAGQGSYEQYF,TGCGCCAGCAGCGCGGGACAGGGCTCCTACGAGCAGTACTTC
TRBJ2-7,few,TRBV27,-,CASTLNPTGTPPYEQYF,TGTGCCAGCACCCTAAACCCCACCGGCACGCCCCCATACGAGCAGTACTTC
TRBJ2-4,-,TRBV2,-,CASRRSQGSKNIQYF,TGTGCCAGCAGGAGGTCACAGGGTTCCAAAAACATTCAGTACTTC
TRBJ1-5,once,TRBV19,-,CASKGGQPQHF,TGTGCCAGTAAGGGGGGACAGCCCCAGCATTTT
TRBJ2-7,-,TRBV6-1,-,CAVHGAGPRYEQYF,TGTGCCGTCCACGGGGCAGGGCCAAGGTACGAGCAGTACTTC
TRBJ2-7,once,TRBV6-4,-,CASSVGQGPYEQYF,TGTGCCAGCAGTGTGGGGCAGGGGCCCTACGAGCAGTACTTC
TRBJ1-1,once,TRBV6-5,-,CASSSYRGNMNTEAFF,TGTGCCAGCAGTTCCTATCGGGGCAACATGAACACTGAAGCTTTCTTT
TRBJ1-2,-,TRBV10-3,-,CAIRTGSNYGYTF,TGTGCCATCAGGACGGGCAGTAACTATGGCTACACCTTC
TRBJ2-2,-,TRBV2,-,CASSEERGTGELFF,TGTGCCAGCAGTGAAGAGAGAGGAACCGGGGAGCTGTTTTTT
TRBJ2-7,-,TRBV6-5,-,CASSYSMGVAYEQYF,TGTGCCAGCAGTTACTCGATGGGGGTAGCCTACGAGCAGTACTTC
TRBJ1-2,once,TRBV19,TRBD1,CASSVRQGNFNYGYTF,TGTGCCAGTAGTGTCCGACAGGGCAACTTCAACTATGGCTACACCTTC
TRBJ2-1,-,TRBV7-9,-,CASSLERSEQFF,TGTGCCAGCAGCCTAGAGAGGAGTGAGCAGTTCTTC